The 20 T cell receptor beta chains listed next were all sequenced from one sample in a study of T cells in Graves' hyperthyroidism and ophthalmopathy. Amplification of TCR beta CDR3 regions was performed using RNA transcripts as template. The HTBI primer set was used in a first-round RT-PCR of the TCR CDR3. TCRdb re-called the multiplex PCR reads with MiXCR, one entry per CDR3 protein. The top ten clones hold 15% of a sample with 600,000 to 750,000 distinct CDR3 sequences, approximately 15% of them seen once. Sequenced: blood. These receptors all come from a man aged 45 to 65 with Graves' hyperthyroidism.

This chain links TRBV7-9 with TRBJ2-2; tentatively, D is TRBD1 (5 bases). The V gene lost 5 bases and the J gene lost 6 bases, with 16 bases spanning the gap. Germline V gene lookup returns CDR1 SEHNR and CDR2 FQNEAQ (reference sequence). CDR3 size: 15 residues. The CDR3 sequence: CASSPPLRDSGELFF. CDR3 nucleotides: TGTGCCAGCAGCCCACCTCTCAGGGATTCCGGGGAGCTGTTTTTT.

In its sample, this clonotype was seen many times. The gene calls are TRBV27 and TRBJ1-5; D not certain. This CDR3 spans 11 amino acids. The V gene's germline CDR1 is MNHEY and CDR2 SMNVEV (reference sequence). The V end was cut by 8 bases, the J end by 10 bases, with 12 bases between. The CDR3 sequence: CASPTGRPQHF. CDR3 DNA: TGTGCCAGCCCTACGGGGAGACCCCAGCATTTT.

This rearrangement joins TRBV7-9 to TRBJ1-5; unclear D gene. V dropped 4 bases and J dropped 3 bases, with 13 bases sitting between them. The CDR3 spans 15 residues. From germline, CDR1 is SEHNR and CDR2 FQNEAQ (reference sequence). The CDR3 here is CASSSNIGPNQPQHF. Here the CDR3 DNA reads TGTGCCAGCAGCTCGAACATCGGCCCCAATCAGCCCCAGCATTTT.

This clonotype was seen more than once but under ten times. The chain combines TRBV20-1 with TRBJ1-5; 7 bases are shared with TRBD1. Germline V CDR1 and CDR2: DFQATT, SNEGSKA (reference sequence). The CDR3 consists of 16 residues. V trimming: 2 bases; J trimming: 2 bases; junction bases outside the gene matches: 9. The CDR3 is CSARRQGPGGNQPQHF. CDR3 coding DNA: TGCAGTGCTAGAAGACAGGGCCCTGGTGGCAATCAGCCCCAGCATTTT.

The chain links TRBV4-3 to TRBJ2-3; the match to TRBD1 covers 11 bases. V lost 4 bases to trimming and J lost 3 bases; unmatched junction nucleotides: 3. This CDR3 region has 15 residues. Germline CDR1 is LGHNA and CDR2 is YSLEER. CDR3: CASSPGQGVTDTQYF. CDR3 bases: TGCGCCAGCAGCCCGGGACAGGGGGTAACAGATACGCAGTATTTT.

This clonotype was observed many times. The rearrangement joins TRBV30 to TRBJ1-3; D may be TRBD1 (5 bases). CDR1 is GTSNPN, CDR2 SVGIG, per germline (reference sequence). V lost 0 bases and J lost 0, with 6 bases in between. The CDR3 contains 14 residues. The CDR3 DNA follows: TGTGCCTGGAGTGTCGGGGGCTCTGGAAACACCATATATTTT. It codes for CAWSVGGSGNTIYF.

This clonotype has ten or more counts. J is TRBJ2-5 and V is TRBV11-2; no reliable D call. The germline V and J ends were trimmed by 2 bases and 6 bases, with 4 bases remaining between them. Germline values: CDR1 SGHAT, CDR2 FQNNGV. This CDR3 spans 11 amino acids. The DNA for the CDR3 is TGTGCCAGCAGCTTATCGAAGACCCAGTACTTC. It translates to CASSLSKTQYF.

This clonotype has at least ten counts. The chain uses TRBV20-1 and TRBJ2-3; no reliable D call. The CDR3 is 15 amino acids. V lost 1 base, J lost 2 bases, and 13 bases lay in between. CDR1 is DFQATT and CDR2 is SNEGSKA in the germline V gene (reference sequence). As DNA, the CDR3 is TGCAGTGCTAGAGCGGCACACCTTTCCACAGATACGCAGTATTTT. As protein: CSARAAHLSTDTQYF.

Ten or more counts support this clonotype. The chain links TRBV28 to TRBJ2-1; D is perhaps TRBD2 (6 bases). Trimming took 4 bases from V and 0 from J, leaving 13 bases between them. This CDR3 spans 16 amino acids. CDR1 and CDR2 (germline): MDHEN, SYDVKM. The CDR3 DNA is TGTGCCAGCAGTTCACTAGCACCGAGCTCCTACAATGAGCAGTTCTTC. Its translation: CASSSLAPSSYNEQFF.

The rearrangement uses TRBV19 and TRBJ2-5; 9 bases align to TRBD2. Germline values: CDR1 LNHDA, CDR2 SQIVND (reference sequence). V trimming: 0 bases; J trimming: 5 bases; junction bases outside the gene matches: 7. The CDR3 totals 16 residues. The CDR3 spells CASSIEGSGSMETQYF. The CDR3 DNA is TGTGCCAGTAGTATAGAGGGTAGCGGGAGCATGGAGACCCAGTACTTC.

This clonotype has more than one count but fewer than ten. The J gene is TRBJ2-3, the V gene TRBV5-6; 9 bases are shared with TRBD1. Germline CDR1 SGHDT, CDR2 YYEEEE. With V trimmed by 0 bases and J by 5 bases, 7 bases remained unmatched. The CDR3 length is 16 residues. The CDR3: CASSLDRGLKGDTQYF. The DNA for the CDR3 is TGTGCCAGCAGCTTGGACAGGGGGCTGAAGGGAGATACGCAGTATTTT.

The genes are TRBV10-2 and TRBJ2-2; no clear D gene. Germline V gene sequence: CDR1 WSHSY, CDR2 SAAADI. Trimming pared 2 bases from V and 3 bases from J, leaving 7 bases between. This CDR3 is 14 amino acids long. The CDR3 region is CASSELLYTGELFF. The CDR3 DNA reads TGCGCCAGCAGTGAGCTTTTATACACCGGGGAGCTGTTTTTT.

This rearrangement joins TRBV5-6 to TRBJ1-3, with no clear D. The V end lost 4 bases, the J end lost 0 bases, and 11 bases lay between the germline ends. Germline V gene lookup returns CDR1 SGHDT and CDR2 YYEEEE. The CDR3 consists of 15 residues. CDR3 loop: CASSPDKNSGNTIYF. CDR3 coding DNA: TGTGCCAGCAGCCCAGACAAGAACTCTGGAAACACCATATATTTT.

The CDR3 protein is CSASRRRLSYEQYF. The CDR3 region has the DNA TGCAGTGCTAGCCGGAGACGACTCTCCTACGAGCAGTACTTC. The V gene is TRBV20-1, the J gene TRBJ2-7; D remains ambiguous. The V end lost 3 bases, the J end lost 0 bases, and 12 bases lay between the germline ends. This CDR3 contains 14 residues. The germline V gene has CDR1 DFQATT and CDR2 SNEGSKA (reference sequence).

The genes are TRBV29-1 and TRBJ2-7; D is uncertain. V lost 4 bases to trimming and J lost 3 bases, with 10 bases between them. CDR1 is SQVTM and CDR2 is ANQGSEA in the germline V gene. The CDR3 totals 12 residues. Here the CDR3 reads CSVVGIGYEQYF. The CDR3 DNA sequence: TGCAGCGTTGTGGGGATCGGCTACGAGCAGTACTTC.

This clonotype occurred many times. This sequence joins TRBV28 and TRBJ1-6; D gene uncertain. CDR1 MDHEN and CDR2 SYDVKM come from the germline V gene. The V end was cut by 4 bases, the J end by 10 bases, with 14 bases between. The CDR3 loop spans 14 amino acids. The CDR3 region has the DNA TGTGCCAGCAGTTCACCCAGGACGTTGTCACCCCTCCACTTT. Residues: CASSSPRTLSPLHF.

This chain links TRBV19 with TRBJ2-4; the D gene could be TRBD1 or TRBD2 (6 bases each). This CDR3 region has 16 residues. V was pared by 3 bases and J by 0 bases, with 12 bases between. From germline, CDR1 is LNHDA and CDR2 SQIVND (reference sequence). The CDR3 DNA reads as TGTGCCAGTAGTATTACCAGGGGACTAGCCAAAAACATTCAGTACTTC. This encodes CASSITRGLAKNIQYF.

The chain couples TRBV20-1 to TRBJ2-1; 13 bases map to TRBD2. Germline V gives CDR1 DFQATT, CDR2 SNEGSKA (reference sequence). This CDR3 spans 14 amino acids. V lost 3 bases to trimming and J lost 7 bases; unmatched junction nucleotides: 3. In DNA form, the CDR3 reads TGCAGTGCTAGCCCGACTAGCGGGGGGAATGAGCAGTTCTTC. Residues: CSASPTSGGNEQFF.

Only a few counts were recorded for this clonotype. The chain employs TRBV19 and TRBJ1-1; D is unclear. V dropped 3 bases and J dropped 0 bases, with 5 bases sitting between them. The CDR3 is 13 residues long. Germline loops: CDR1 LNHDA, CDR2 SQIVND (reference sequence). The chain's CDR3 is CASSIVVNTEAFF. DNA of the CDR3: TGTGCCAGTAGTATTGTAGTGAACACTGAAGCTTTCTTT.

This clonotype was seen more than once but under ten times. This sequence may be a read error, since a much larger clone differs from it by one base. The DNA is omitted, as the CDR3 cannot be located on it reliably, and the CDR3 follows TCRdb's listing. V gene TRBV29-1 combines with J gene TRBJ1-2; the table calls TRBD1, which could not be checked here. With termini counted, the CDR3 has 12 amino acids. Germline lookup yields CDR1 SQVTM and CDR2 ANQGSEA. The CDR3 is CSYRDGNYGCTF.